Presented here are 29 T cell receptor beta chains from one specimen sequenced in a study of shared clonotypes between healthy human individuals. Profiling relied on immunoSEQ multiplex PCR, and the TCRdb table lists in-frame clones only, not all of them. The top ten clones hold roughly 1.1% of a sample with about 2 million clones, less than 95% of them seen once. Only CD45RO-negative cells positively selected for CCR7 counted as naive CD8 cells, so terminally differentiated effector memory CD45RA+ cells were excluded. The sample consisted of naive CD8+ T cells sorted from blood. The receptors stem from a man aged 18 to 29 in good health.

V usage is TRBV2 and J usage is TRBJ2-7; a possible D gene is TRBD2 (7 bases). The CDR3 extends over 18 amino acids. Trimming stripped 7 bases from V and 0 bases from J, with 25 bases between. Germline-derived CDR1 and CDR2 are SNHLY and FYNNEI. CDR3 sequence reads: CASNLRGGSSFDSYEQYF. As DNA, the CDR3 is TGTGCCAGCAACCTCAGGGGCGGGAGTTCTTTCGACTCCTACGAGCAGTACTTC.

The genes are TRBV4-1 and TRBJ1-5; D remains ambiguous. Germline values: CDR1 MGHRA, CDR2 YSYEKL. This CDR3 has 13 residues. V lost 1 base to trimming and J lost 8 bases, with 9 bases between them. CDR3 sequence: CASSQVLMEPQHF. The DNA of the CDR3 is TGCGCCAGCAGCCAAGTACTTATGGAGCCCCAGCATTTT.

The V gene is TRBV25-1, the J gene TRBJ2-2, with D perhaps being TRBD1 or TRBD2 (6 bases each). The CDR3 loop spans 16 amino acids. Deletions cut 2 bases from V and 1 base from J, with 11 bases between. Germline V gene lookup returns CDR1 MGHDK and CDR2 SYGVNS. The CDR3 region has the DNA TGTGCCAGCAGTGAACCGGGGGCTAGGAACACCGGGGAGCTGTTTTTT. As protein: CASSEPGARNTGELFF.

The V and J genes are TRBV27 and TRBJ1-2; D unclear. Trimming removed 7 bases at V and 0 bases at J, with 18 bases between. Germline CDR1 and CDR2: MNHEY and SMNVEV (reference sequence). The CDR3 has 16 amino acids. The CDR3 DNA is TGTGCCAGCACCCCTCTAGGAGGGTGGGCTAACTATGGCTACACCTTC. The encoded protein is CASTPLGGWANYGYTF.

As DNA, the CDR3 is TGTGCCAGCCGGTATGGAAACACCATATATTTT. Amino acids: CASRYGNTIYF. J is TRBJ1-3 and V is TRBV6-6, with D uncertain. Trimming left V 8 bases short and J 3 bases short, with 5 bases between. Germline V gene data show CDR1 as MNHNY and CDR2 as SVGAGI (reference sequence). The CDR3 has 11 residues.

The chain employs TRBV11-2 and TRBJ2-7; TRBD2 matches 14 bases. From germline, CDR1 is SGHAT and CDR2 FQNNGV. This CDR3 region has 15 residues. V lost 5 bases to trimming and J lost 4 bases; unmatched junction nucleotides: 4. DNA of the CDR3: TGTGCCAGCAGCCAGACTAGCGGGAGGGAGTACGAGCAGTACTTC. Translating it yields CASSQTSGREYEQYF.

The chain employs TRBV27 and TRBJ1-2; TRBD1 aligns across 9 bases. CDR3 length: 16 amino acids. V trimming: 3 bases; J trimming: 1 base; junction bases outside the gene matches: 6. Looked up from germline, CDR1 is MNHEY and CDR2 is SMNVEV (reference sequence). This CDR3 reads CASSFMTGGDNYGYTF. The CDR3 DNA is TGTGCCAGCAGTTTCATGACAGGGGGGGATAACTATGGCTACACCTTC.

The chain combines TRBV4-3 with TRBJ2-1; TRBD2 matches 9 bases. The CDR3 has 18 amino acids. J gave up 9 bases and V 1 base, and 16 bases lay outside the gene matches. The germline gives CDR1 LGHNA, CDR2 YSLEER. The CDR3 nucleotides are TGCGCCAGCAGCCAAGGGGAAACTGGTAGCGGGAGAATAGGTGAGCAGTTCTTC. Residues: CASSQGETGSGRIGEQFF.

This clone was recorded only once. The rearrangement joins TRBV11-2 to TRBJ2-3; a weak D match, TRBD1 (6 bases). The CDR3 spans 12 residues. Germline assignment: CDR1 SGHAT and CDR2 FQNNGV. The V end lost 7 bases, the J end lost 14 bases, and 19 bases lay between the germline ends. The DNA of the CDR3 is TGTGCCAGCACCTGGGATCGGGACATTCCGTATTTT. Translated: CASTWDRDIPYF.

Notes on this clone: Other DNA sequences in this sample translate to the same CDR3. The chain combines TRBV30 with TRBJ2-7; 8 bases are shared with TRBD1. V was clipped by 0 bases and J by 1 base; unmatched bases: 5. The CDR3 has 15 residues. Germline values: CDR1 GTSNPN, CDR2 SVGIG (reference sequence). The CDR3 sequence: CAWSVGQGRSYEQYF. The CDR3 DNA is TGTGCCTGGAGTGTAGGACAGGGAAGGTCCTACGAGCAGTACTTC.

This chain connects TRBV2 to TRBJ1-1, with TRBD1 matching over 10 bases. Germline V gene sequence: CDR1 SNHLY, CDR2 FYNNEI. This CDR3 contains 13 residues. V lost 6 bases to trimming and J lost 3 bases; unmatched junction nucleotides: 1. The CDR3 sequence: CASRDRGDTEAFF. CDR3 DNA: TGTGCCAGCAGGGACAGGGGGGACACTGAAGCTTTCTTT. Full variable domain (rest looked up from reference TRBV2 and TRBJ1-1): EPEVTQTPSHQVTQMGQEVILRCVPISNHLYFYWYRQILGQKVEFLVSFYNNEISEKSEIFDDQFSVERPDGSNFTLKIRSTKLEDSAMYFCASRDRGDTEAFFGQGTRLTVV.

The chain is built from TRBV28 and TRBJ2-2; the D is unclear. CDR3 size: 14 residues. Trimming stripped 5 bases from V and 3 bases from J, with 10 bases between. CDR1 is MDHEN, CDR2 SYDVKM, per germline. Here the CDR3 reads CASSAVGDTGELFF. CDR3 DNA: TGTGCCAGCAGTGCAGTCGGTGACACCGGGGAGCTGTTTTTT.

The chain has TRBV6-5 and TRBJ2-5; the match to TRBD1 covers 8 bases. This CDR3 comprises 15 residues. The V gene end was trimmed by 4 bases and the J gene end by 2 bases; junction bases not matched to a gene: 6. CDR1 is MNHEY and CDR2 is SVGAGI in the germline V gene. CDR3 sequence (DNA): TGTGCCAGCAGTTTCCTCACAGGGGGGCAAGAGACCCAGTACTTC. The encoded protein is CASSFLTGGQETQYF.

This chain connects TRBV10-2 to TRBJ1-1, with D unresolved. This CDR3 region has 12 residues. Germline values: CDR1 WSHSY, CDR2 SAAADI. Trimming removed 3 bases at V and 4 bases at J, with 6 bases between. DNA for the CDR3: TGCGCCAGCAGTGACGGGAGCACTGAAGCTTTCTTT. Its translation: CASSDGSTEAFF.

The chain is built from TRBV15 and TRBJ1-6; D is unresolved. The CDR3 is 16 amino acids. The V gene lost 0 bases and the J gene lost 10 bases, with 16 bases spanning the gap. In germline, CDR1 is LNHNV, CDR2 YYDKDF (reference sequence). CDR3 in DNA: TGTGCCACCAGCAGAGATCTGGAAATTTTAAGATCACCCCTCCACTTT. As protein: CATSRDLEILRSPLHF.

This clone was counted only a few times. This sample includes further DNA sequences coding for the same CDR3. V gene TRBV14 combines with J gene TRBJ2-7, with D uncertain. The CDR3 loop spans 13 amino acids. Trimming stripped 3 bases from V and 2 bases from J, with 8 bases between. Germline V gene data show CDR1 as SGHDN and CDR2 as FVKESK. The CDR3 bases are TGTGCCAGCAGCCAGGAAAATCCCTACGAGCAGTACTTC. It codes for CASSQENPYEQYF.

On this clone: Other nucleotide sequences in the sample specify the same CDR3. V and J are TRBV4-1 and TRBJ2-7; D gene ambiguous. Germline CDR1 reads MGHRA; CDR2 reads YSYEKL. The CDR3 is 13 amino acids. V shed 3 bases and J shed 3 bases, with 9 bases lying between them. CDR3 loop: CASSQGSFYEQYF. The CDR3 nucleotides are TGCGCCAGCAGCCAGGGCAGCTTCTACGAGCAGTACTTC.

The chain couples TRBV5-6 to TRBJ2-2, with 7 nucleotides matching TRBD2. Trimming at V came to 4 bases and at J to 7 bases, leaving 4 bases not matched to a gene. The CDR3 has 13 residues. Germline V lookup: CDR1 SGHDT, CDR2 YYEEEE. The CDR3 coding sequence is TGTGCCAGCAGCGTTGCTAGCGGCGGGGAGCTGTTTTTT. Translating it yields CASSVASGGELFF. Full variable domain (outside the CDR3, taken from reference TRBV5-6 and TRBJ2-2): DAGVTQSPTHLIKTRGQQVTLRCSPKSGHDTVSWYQQALGQGPQFIFQYYEEEERQRGNFPDRFSGHQFPNYSSELNVNALLLGDSALYLCASSVASGGELFFGEGSRLTVL.

The chain is built from TRBV9 and TRBJ2-3; 10 nucleotides align to TRBD1. The germline gives CDR1 SGDLS, CDR2 YYNGEE. V shed 4 bases, J shed 5 bases, and the junction held 10 bases outside the gene matches. The CDR3 spans 16 residues. This CDR3 is CASSPQTGQGIDTQYF. The CDR3, as DNA: TGTGCCAGCAGCCCGCAAACGGGACAGGGGATAGATACGCAGTATTTT.

This clone was seen more than once but under ten times. V gene TRBV5-8 combines with J gene TRBJ1-5; no clear D gene. The CDR3 covers 16 residues. In germline, CDR1 is SGHTS, CDR2 YDEGEE. V lost 0 bases and J 0 bases, leaving 10 bases between the germline ends. CDR3: CASSLAAENSNQPQHF. The CDR3 coding sequence is TGTGCCAGCAGCTTGGCGGCAGAAAATAGCAATCAGCCCCAGCATTTT. Drawing the rest from reference TRBV5-8 and TRBJ1-5, the complete variable domain is EAGVTQSPTHLIKTRGQQATLRCSPISGHTSVYWYQQALGLGLQFLLWYDEGEERNRGNFPPRFSGRQFPNYSSELNVNALELEDSALYLCASSLAAENSNQPQHFGDGTRLSIL.

The count of this clone is one. The gene calls are TRBV7-8 and TRBJ2-3; D call uncertain. Germline loops: CDR1 SGHVS, CDR2 FQNEAQ. This CDR3 contains 14 residues. Trimming took off 0 bases at V and 2 bases at J, with 6 bases between the two ends. CDR3 sequence: CASSLALTTDTQYF. The CDR3, as DNA: TGTGCCAGCAGCTTAGCGCTCACCACAGATACGCAGTATTTT.

This clone turned up a few times. The V and J genes are TRBV6-5 and TRBJ1-1; 7 positions agree with TRBD1. The V gene end was trimmed by 6 bases and the J gene end by 1 base; junction bases not matched to a gene: 5. This CDR3 is 14 amino acids long. The germline CDR1 and CDR2 sequences are MNHEY and SVGAGI. The CDR3 sequence is CASSRTGENTEAFF. CDR3 coding DNA: TGTGCCAGCAGCCGGACAGGAGAGAACACTGAAGCTTTCTTT.

The chain joins TRBV18 to TRBJ1-4; a weak D match, TRBD1 (5 bases). The CDR3 is 15 amino acids. Germline V gene sequence: CDR1 KGHSH, CDR2 LQKENI. V lost 2 bases to trimming and J lost 12 bases, with 19 bases between them. The CDR3 nucleotides are TGTGCCAGCTCACCAATGGACACCCCCGAAGAGGAACTGTTTTTT. This gives the protein CASSPMDTPEEELFF.

The chain is built from TRBV18 and TRBJ2-7; D may be TRBD1 (6 bases). V lost 3 bases and J lost 2, with 17 bases in between. This CDR3 spans 16 amino acids. Per the germline V gene, CDR1 is KGHSH and CDR2 is LQKENI. CDR3: CASSPTSGGLPYEQYF. Here the CDR3 DNA reads TGTGCCAGCTCACCTACTTCTGGGGGCCTTCCCTACGAGCAGTACTTC.

V gene TRBV29-1 combines with J gene TRBJ2-1; 8 nucleotides align to TRBD2. With V trimmed by 1 base and J by 9 bases, 5 bases remained unmatched. The CDR3 length is 13 residues. Germline values: CDR1 SQVTM, CDR2 ANQGSEA. The CDR3 spells CSVEAGGLGEQFF. The CDR3 DNA is TGCAGCGTTGAAGCGGGGGGGCTCGGTGAGCAGTTCTTC.

The rearrangement joins TRBV7-8 to TRBJ2-3; the D gene is possibly TRBD2 (7 bases). CDR3 length: 15 residues. The germline gives CDR1 SGHVS, CDR2 FQNEAQ. The germline V and J ends were trimmed by 1 base and 3 bases, with 11 bases remaining between them. CDR3 protein: CASSLGGGGTDTQYF. CDR3 sequence (DNA): TGTGCCAGCAGCTTAGGGGGAGGGGGGACAGATACGCAGTATTTT. Looking up the rest from reference TRBV7-8 and TRBJ2-3 gives the full variable domain: GAGVSQSPRYKVAKRGQDVALRCDPISGHVSLFWYQQALGQGPEFLTYFQNEAQLDKSGLPSDRFFAERPEGSVSTLKIQRTQQEDSAVYLCASSLGGGGTDTQYFGPGTRLTVL.

This clone was picked up one time. The rearrangement uses TRBV4-1 and TRBJ2-7; 9 bases fit TRBD1. The CDR3 runs to 14 residues. With V trimmed by 4 bases and J by 3 bases, 4 bases remained unmatched. Looked up from germline, CDR1 is MGHRA and CDR2 is YSYEKL. The CDR3 DNA follows: TGCGCCAGCAGCCTTGGACAGGGGCGCTACGAGCAGTACTTC. It specifies CASSLGQGRYEQYF.

This chain joins TRBV4-1 and TRBJ1-1, with a possible D match to TRBD1 (6 bases). Between the trimmed V and J ends, which lost 1 base and 2 bases, there was a span of 11 bases. Germline V gives CDR1 MGHRA, CDR2 YSYEKL. The CDR3 is 15 amino acids. CDR3 nucleotides: TGCGCCAGCAGCCAAGTCCAGGGGCCCAACACTGAAGCTTTCTTT. Its translation is CASSQVQGPNTEAFF.

J is TRBJ2-3 and V is TRBV28; 8 nucleotides agree with TRBD2. Losses at the gene ends were 4 bases for V and 11 bases for J; bases not matched to a gene: 14. Germline V CDR1 and CDR2: MDHEN, SYDVKM. CDR3 length equals 15 residues. The CDR3 region has the DNA TGTGCCAGCAGTTCCTACGCTAGCGGCCGGGGGGGGCAGTATTTT. Its translation: CASSSYASGRGGQYF.